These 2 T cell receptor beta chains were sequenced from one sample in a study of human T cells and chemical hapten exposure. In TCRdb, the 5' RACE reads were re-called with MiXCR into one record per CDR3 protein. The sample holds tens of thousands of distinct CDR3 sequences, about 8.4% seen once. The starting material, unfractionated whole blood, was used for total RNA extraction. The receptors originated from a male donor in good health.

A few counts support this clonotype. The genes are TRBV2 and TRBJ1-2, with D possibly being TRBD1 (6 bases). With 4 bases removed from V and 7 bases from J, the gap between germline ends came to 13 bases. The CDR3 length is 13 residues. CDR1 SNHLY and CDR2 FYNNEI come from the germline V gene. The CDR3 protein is CASSGGAGRGYTF. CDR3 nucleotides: TGTGCCAGCAGTGGGGGGGCGGGGCGTGGCTACACCTTC.

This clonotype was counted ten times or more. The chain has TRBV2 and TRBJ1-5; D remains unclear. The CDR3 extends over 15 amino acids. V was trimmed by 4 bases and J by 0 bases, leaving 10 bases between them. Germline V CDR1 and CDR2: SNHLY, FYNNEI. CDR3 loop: CASSVDSNSNQPQHF. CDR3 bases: TGTGCCAGCAGTGTCGATAGTAATAGCAATCAGCCCCAGCATTTT.